One and the same sample provided the 22 T cell receptor beta chains below, sequenced in a study of radiation and T cells in renal cell carcinoma. Time point meaning: blood 4 weeks post-SBRT, at nephrectomy. Regarding treatment: 15 Gy SBRT to primary tumor, nephrectomy 4 weeks later. The table came from immunoSEQ multiplex PCR; TCRdb's copy has only in-frame clones and leaves some out. Of just under 150,000 clones listed, 80% to 90% were seen once; the top ten hold less than 20%. Material: blood, obtained from a patient whose treatment included radiotherapy and nephrectomy. The source of these receptors is a woman aged 50 to 60 with renal cell carcinoma.

This chain joins TRBV7-2 and TRBJ2-3; D gene unclear. With 5 bases removed from V and 2 bases from J, the gap between germline ends came to 11 bases. CDR1 and CDR2 (germline): SGHTA, FQGNSA. CDR3 size: 14 residues. In nucleotides, the CDR3 is TGTGCCAGCAGCCCATCAAGGTACACAGATACGCAGTATTTT. Amino acid sequence: CASSPSRYTDTQYF.

This chain joins TRBV6-5 and TRBJ1-5; D uncertain. Germline V lookup: CDR1 MNHEY, CDR2 SVGAGI. CDR3 length: 13 amino acids. Between the trimmed V and J ends, which lost 6 bases and 0 bases, there was a span of 6 bases. The CDR3 loop reads CASSPNSNQPQHF. In DNA, the CDR3 is TGTGCCAGCAGCCCGAATAGCAATCAGCCCCAGCATTTT.

The chain is built from TRBV4-1 and TRBJ2-2; no clear D gene. Germline CDR1 MGHRA, CDR2 YSYEKL. This CDR3 spans 11 amino acids. Trimming shortened V by 3 bases and J by 7 bases, and 3 bases separated the two germline ends. As DNA, the CDR3 is TGCGCCAGCAGCCACGGCGGGGAGCTGTTTTTT. Protein: CASSHGGELFF.

The chain couples TRBV5-4 to TRBJ1-1; the D is unclear. The V end lost 4 bases, the J end lost 2 bases, and 12 bases lay between the germline ends. Germline V gives CDR1 SGHNT, CDR2 YYREEE (reference sequence). CDR3 size: 14 residues. In DNA form, the CDR3 reads TGTGCCAGCAGCCCCGGGTTGAGCAACACTGAAGCTTTCTTT. Its translation: CASSPGLSNTEAFF.

The rearrangement uses TRBV5-4 and TRBJ1-1, with a possible D match to TRBD1 (5 bases). Trimming shortened V by 4 bases and J by 4 bases, and 17 bases separated the two germline ends. CDR3 length equals 15 residues. CDR1 and CDR2 (germline): SGHNT, YYREEE (reference sequence). In DNA, the CDR3 is TGTGCCAGCAGCCCAACCGGGACCCTTACCACTGAAGCTTTCTTT. Protein product: CASSPTGTLTTEAFF.

The gene calls are TRBV30 and TRBJ2-5; D perhaps matches TRBD1 (6 bases). Trimming shortened V by 4 bases and J by 0 bases, and 15 bases separated the two germline ends. Germline V CDR1 and CDR2: GTSNPN, SVGIG (reference sequence). The CDR3 length is 15 residues. The CDR3 DNA follows: TGTGCCTGGACCGAGGGGGATCTGTACCAAGAGACCCAGTACTTC. Protein sequence: CAWTEGDLYQETQYF.

The rearrangement joins TRBV28 to TRBJ1-1; D gene uncertain. The CDR3 totals 11 residues. Germline V lookup: CDR1 MDHEN, CDR2 SYDVKM. The V and J ends lost 5 bases and 6 bases respectively, with 7 bases between them. The DNA of the CDR3 is TGTGCCAGCAGTCGAACAGCTGAAGCTTTCTTT. Encoded protein: CASSRTAEAFF. Filled out from reference TRBV28 and TRBJ1-1, the complete variable domain reads DVKVTQSSRYLVKRTGEKVFLECVQDMDHENMFWYRQDPGLGLRLIYFSYDVKMKEKGDIPEGYSVSREKKERFSLILESASTNQTSMYLCASSRTAEAFFGQGTRLTVV.

The chain has TRBV19 and TRBJ2-2; D not resolved. V lost 0 bases to trimming and J lost 4 bases, with 9 bases between them. CDR3 size: 15 residues. The germline gives CDR1 LNHDA, CDR2 SQIVND (reference sequence). CDR3 in DNA: TGTGCCAGTAGTATAGACAAGCGTGGCACCGGGGAGCTGTTTTTT. This codes for CASSIDKRGTGELFF.

The chain is built from TRBV5-4 and TRBJ2-3; TRBD2 aligns across 9 bases. Germline CDR1 reads SGHNT; CDR2 reads YYREEE (reference sequence). V gave up 3 bases and J gave up 3 bases; unmatched junction bases: 5. The CDR3 totals 15 residues. CDR3 amino acids: CASSSLAGSTDTQYF. The CDR3 nucleotides are TGTGCCAGCAGCTCCCTAGCGGGAAGTACAGATACGCAGTATTTT.

CDR3 in DNA: TGCGCCAGCAGCTTGGCCGGGTTCGGTTACAATGAGCAGTTCTTC. This gives the protein CASSLAGFGYNEQFF. The V gene is TRBV5-1, the J gene TRBJ2-1, with D uncertain. CDR3 length: 15 residues. The germline V gene has CDR1 SGHRS and CDR2 YFSETQ. Deletions cut 0 bases from V and 4 bases from J, with 11 bases between.

This clone occurred a few times. This rearrangement joins TRBV28 to TRBJ1-1; D gene ambiguous. Looked up from germline, CDR1 is MDHEN and CDR2 is SYDVKM. The V end was cut by 6 bases, the J end by 5 bases, with 10 bases between. The CDR3 runs 12 residues. In DNA form, the CDR3 reads TGTGCCAGCAGCCGGACGGAGACTGAAGCTTTCTTT. This encodes CASSRTETEAFF.

This clone showed up just once. The chain is built from TRBV10-1 and TRBJ2-5; D is undetermined. Germline CDR1 and CDR2: WNHNN and SYGVQD (reference sequence). The CDR3 runs to 15 residues. V was trimmed by 0 bases and J by 4 bases, leaving 12 bases between them. CDR3 bases: TGCGCCAGCAGTGAGTCGACTCCGGGCGTAGAGACCCAGTACTTC. Its translation: CASSESTPGVETQYF.

The V gene is TRBV5-1, the J gene TRBJ2-5, with 10 nucleotides matching TRBD2. Germline V gene data show CDR1 as SGHRS and CDR2 as YFSETQ. With 0 bases clipped from V and 1 base from J, the junction kept 0 bases outside the gene matches. The CDR3 contains 15 residues. DNA for the CDR3: TGCGCCAGCAGCTTGGCTAGCGGGAGCCAAGAGACCCAGTACTTC. Residues: CASSLASGSQETQYF.

This chain uses TRBV7-2 with TRBJ1-6; the D gene is possibly TRBD1 (6 bases). V lost 5 bases and J lost 10, with 12 bases in between. This CDR3 contains 13 residues. Germline V gene sequence: CDR1 SGHTA, CDR2 FQGNSA. The CDR3: CASSGRGRSPLHF. Here the CDR3 DNA reads TGTGCCAGCAGCGGCAGGGGCAGATCACCCCTCCACTTT.

The chain carries TRBV6-5 and TRBJ1-1; D unresolved. Germline V gene lookup returns CDR1 MNHEY and CDR2 SVGAGI. The CDR3 is made up of 14 amino acids. Deletions cut 0 bases from V and 0 bases from J, with 5 bases between. CDR3 protein: CASSYSNMNTEAFF. In DNA form, the CDR3 reads TGTGCCAGCAGTTACTCGAATATGAACACTGAAGCTTTCTTT.

Here the CDR3 reads CAISAGTGYNEQFF. The CDR3 coding sequence is TGTGCCATCAGTGCAGGGACAGGATACAATGAGCAGTTCTTC. This chain links TRBV10-3 with TRBJ2-1; 8 positions match TRBD1. Germline CDR1 and CDR2: ENHRY and SYGVKD. J was trimmed by 4 bases and V by 4 bases; bases with no gene match: 3. This CDR3 region has 14 residues.

This chain joins TRBV30 and TRBJ2-7; D is uncertain. CDR1 is GTSNPN and CDR2 is SVGIG in the germline V gene (reference sequence). This CDR3 comprises 14 residues. Trimming removed 5 bases at V and 1 base at J, with 15 bases between. In DNA, the CDR3 is TGTGCCTGGGGGAATTGGCTTACATCCTACGAGCAGTACTTC. Its protein product is CAWGNWLTSYEQYF.

The chain carries TRBV21-1 and TRBJ1-4; the D call of TRBD1 is as the table states it, not checked on the DNA. TRBV21-1 is a pseudogene segment. This CDR3 is 14 amino acids long. CDR3: CASPRGRGNEKLFF. The DNA for the CDR3 is TGTGCCAGCCCTCGGGGCAGGGGGAATGAAAAACTGTTTTTT.

V is TRBV30 and J is TRBJ1-5, with no clear D. The V end lost 3 bases, the J end lost 4 bases, and 10 bases lay between the germline ends. The CDR3 has 13 amino acids. The germline gives CDR1 GTSNPN, CDR2 SVGIG (reference sequence). In DNA, the CDR3 is TGTGCCTGGAGCCTAGGGCGGAATCAGCCCCAGCATTTT. It translates to CAWSLGRNQPQHF.

V gene TRBV6-1 combines with J gene TRBJ2-4; no definite D call. The CDR3 extends over 13 amino acids. Germline CDR1 is MNHNS and CDR2 is SASEGT. V was pared by 4 bases and J by 5 bases, with 9 bases between. The DNA for the CDR3 is TGTGCCAGCAGTGGTCAGCCCCAAAACATTCAGTACTTC. Residues: CASSGQPQNIQYF.

The rearrangement uses TRBV11-2 and TRBJ2-7; D not certain. Per germline, CDR1 SGHAT and CDR2 FQNNGV. Trimming removed 4 bases at V and 0 bases at J, with 10 bases between. The CDR3 length is 14 residues. In DNA, the CDR3 is TGTGCCAGCAGCTCCCAGTACAGCTCCTACGAGCAGTACTTC. This codes for CASSSQYSSYEQYF.

The J gene is TRBJ1-1, the V gene TRBV7-2; D unclear. V dropped 1 base and J dropped 0 bases, with 3 bases sitting between them. Germline CDR1 and CDR2: SGHTA and FQGNSA. This CDR3 region has 13 residues. The CDR3 DNA reads TGTGCCAGCAGCTTAGTTGTGAACACTGAAGCTTTCTTT. Protein: CASSLVVNTEAFF.